These 14 T cell receptor beta chains share one sample of origin, sequenced in a study of blood T cell repertoires in COVID-19. Clones were read by immunoSEQ multiplex PCR, and TCRdb kept only the in-frame ones, dropping some. The sample records 30,000 to 35,000 clones, roughly 78% being singletons. The sample consisted of peripheral blood. All receptors come from an elderly man with active or convalescent COVID-19.

The chain has TRBV6-5 and TRBJ2-7; perhaps TRBD2 as D (6 bases). Trimming removed 5 bases from V and 2 bases from J, with 13 bases in between. From germline, CDR1 is MNHEY and CDR2 SVGAGI. The CDR3 has 14 amino acids. In DNA form, the CDR3 reads TGTGCCAGCAGTCAGCCGGGACTTCCCTACGAGCAGTACTTC. Translation: CASSQPGLPYEQYF.

The chain joins TRBV30 to TRBJ1-2, with D possibly matching TRBD1 (5 bases). V was clipped by 8 bases and J by 2 bases, with 12 bases between them. The germline CDR1 and CDR2 sequences are GTSNPN and SVGIG (reference sequence). The CDR3 has 12 residues. The CDR3, as DNA: TGTGCCCGTGACAGCAGGAACTATGGCTACACCTTC. Encoded protein: CARDSRNYGYTF.

This chain joins TRBV29-1 and TRBJ2-1; TRBD2 matches 8 bases. The CDR3 is 14 amino acids. V dropped 6 bases and J dropped 0; count of bases not matched to a gene: 4. Germline V gives CDR1 SQVTM, CDR2 ANQGSEA. The CDR3 region is CSVTAGVSYNEQFF. In nucleotides, the CDR3 is TGCAGCGTGACAGCGGGAGTCTCCTACAATGAGCAGTTCTTC.

The chain carries TRBV6-2 or TRBV6-3 and TRBJ2-7; D ambiguous. The CDR3 runs to 13 residues. Trimming took off 0 bases at V and 2 bases at J, with 5 bases between the two ends. Germline-derived CDR1 and CDR2 are MNHEY and SVGEGT. In DNA form, the CDR3 reads TGTGCCAGCAGTTACTCCTCAGCCTACGAGCAGTACTTC. Protein product: CASSYSSAYEQYF.

V and J are TRBV5-1 and TRBJ1-5, with 8 bases fitting TRBD1. The length of the CDR3 is 15 residues. CDR1 SGHRS and CDR2 YFSETQ come from the germline V gene. V lost 4 bases, J lost 2 bases, and 5 bases stayed unmatched. DNA of the CDR3: TGCGCCAGCAGCATACCGGGACAGGGCAATCAGCCCCAGCATTTT. Translating it yields CASSIPGQGNQPQHF.

This chain connects TRBV4-1 to TRBJ2-1, with D possibly being TRBD1 (6 bases). The germline V gene encodes CDR1 MGHRA and CDR2 YSYEKL. V lost 1 base, J lost 1 base, and 8 bases lay in between. The CDR3 is made up of 15 amino acids. The CDR3, as DNA: TGCGCCAGCAGCCAAGGACAGGAGTCCTACAATGAGCAGTTCTTC. Protein sequence: CASSQGQESYNEQFF.

The genes are TRBV20-1 and TRBJ2-7; D is possibly TRBD2 (6 bases). V was cut by 5 bases and J by 9 bases, with 14 bases left in between. Germline loops: CDR1 DFQATT, CDR2 SNEGSKA (reference sequence). The CDR3 sequence is 11 residues long. This CDR3 is CSALRDLTQYF. The CDR3 DNA is TGCAGTGCTCTACGGGACTTAACGCAGTACTTC.

The rearrangement links TRBV19 to TRBJ2-3; 8 nucleotides agree with TRBD2. Trimming took 3 bases from V and 5 from J; bases not matched to a gene: 10. The CDR3 has 16 amino acids. Germline V gene data show CDR1 as LNHDA and CDR2 as SQIVND (reference sequence). The CDR3 DNA sequence: TGTGCCAGTAGTATCCCGGGCGGGAGCGGGGGAGATACGCAGTATTTT. Protein sequence: CASSIPGGSGGDTQYF. Complete variable domain (other parts from reference TRBV19 and TRBJ2-3): DGGITQSPKYLFRKEGQNVTLSCEQNLNHDAMYWYRQDPGQGLRLIYYSQIVNDFQKGDIAEGYSVSREKKESFPLTVTSAQKNPTAFYLCASSIPGGSGGDTQYFGPGTRLTVL.

J is TRBJ2-1 and V is TRBV7-9; 8 bases agree with TRBD1. The germline gives CDR1 SEHNR, CDR2 FQNEAQ (reference sequence). Trimming took 5 bases from V and 3 from J; bases not matched to a gene: 6. This CDR3 comprises 15 residues. The CDR3 spells CASSPRTGSYNEQFF. The DNA of the CDR3 is TGTGCCAGCAGCCCGAGGACAGGGAGCTACAATGAGCAGTTCTTC.

DNA of the CDR3: TGTGCCAGCAGCCGGCCCCCCGGGACTGGCTACAATGAGCAGTTCTTC. It specifies CASSRPPGTGYNEQFF. The chain uses TRBV4-2 and TRBJ2-1; TRBD2 might be the D (6 bases). CDR3 size: 16 residues. V was shortened by 4 bases and J by 3 bases, with 16 bases between the two germline ends. CDR1 and CDR2 from the germline V gene are LGHNA and YNFKEQ.

Only a few counts were recorded for this clone. The CDR3 nucleotides are TGTGCCAGCAGCTCAACTACTAGATGGTACGAGCAGTACTTC. It codes for CASSSTTRWYEQYF. J is TRBJ2-7 and V is TRBV5-6, with D perhaps matching TRBD2 (5 bases). Germline lookup yields CDR1 SGHDT and CDR2 YYEEEE. The V gene lost 3 bases and the J gene lost 4 bases, with 14 bases spanning the gap. This CDR3 is built from 14 residues.

The chain is built from TRBV19 and TRBJ1-6, with D maybe TRBD1 (6 bases). CDR1 is LNHDA and CDR2 is SQIVND in the germline V gene (reference sequence). V was cut by 6 bases and J by 6 bases, with 21 bases left in between. The CDR3 has 17 amino acids. As DNA, the CDR3 is TGTGCCAGTAGCGACCGCGGGGGCCAGGGTGCTAATTCACCCCTCCACTTT. It specifies CASSDRGGQGANSPLHF.

J is TRBJ2-1 and V is TRBV9; D remains ambiguous. The CDR3 has 19 amino acids. Germline CDR1 reads SGDLS; CDR2 reads YYNGEE. With 0 bases removed from V and 0 bases from J, the gap between germline ends came to 19 bases. The CDR3 nucleotides read TGTGCCAGCAGCGTAGCTTCTGTTGGCGGATCGAGCTCCTACAATGAGCAGTTCTTC. Translation: CASSVASVGGSSSYNEQFF.

The chain joins TRBV24-1 to TRBJ2-2; possible D gene TRBD1, 5 bases. V shed 7 bases and J shed 1 base, with 9 bases lying between them. Germline values: CDR1 KGHDR, CDR2 SFDVKD. There are 14 residues in the CDR3. CDR3 nucleotide sequence: TGTGCCACCAGGGCAGGGTGGAACACCGGGGAGCTGTTTTTT. Translating it yields CATRAGWNTGELFF.